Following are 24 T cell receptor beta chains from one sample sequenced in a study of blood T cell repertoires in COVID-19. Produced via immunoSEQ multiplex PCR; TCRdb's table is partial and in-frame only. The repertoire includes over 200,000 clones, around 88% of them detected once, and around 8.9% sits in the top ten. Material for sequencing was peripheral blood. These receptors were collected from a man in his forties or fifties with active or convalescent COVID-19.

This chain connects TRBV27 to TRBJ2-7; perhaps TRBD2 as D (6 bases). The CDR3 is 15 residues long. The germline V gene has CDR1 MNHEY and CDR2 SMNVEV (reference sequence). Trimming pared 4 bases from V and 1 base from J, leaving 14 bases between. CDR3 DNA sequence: TGTGCCAGCAGTTATGACGGGACTTCATCCTACGAGCAGTACTTC. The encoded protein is CASSYDGTSSYEQYF.

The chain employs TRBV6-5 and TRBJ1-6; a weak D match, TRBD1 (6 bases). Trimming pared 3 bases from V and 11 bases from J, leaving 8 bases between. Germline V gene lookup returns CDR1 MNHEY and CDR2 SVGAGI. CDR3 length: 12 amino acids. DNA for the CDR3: TGTGCCAGCAGTTATCAGGGGACACCCCTCCACTTT. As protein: CASSYQGTPLHF.

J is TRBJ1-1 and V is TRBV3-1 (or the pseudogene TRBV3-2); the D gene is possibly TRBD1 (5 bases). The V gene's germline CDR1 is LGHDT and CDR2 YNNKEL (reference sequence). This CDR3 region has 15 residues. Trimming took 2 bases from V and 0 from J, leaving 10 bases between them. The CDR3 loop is CASSQRTGMNTEAFF. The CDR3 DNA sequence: TGTGCCAGCAGCCAAAGAACAGGAATGAACACTGAAGCTTTCTTT.

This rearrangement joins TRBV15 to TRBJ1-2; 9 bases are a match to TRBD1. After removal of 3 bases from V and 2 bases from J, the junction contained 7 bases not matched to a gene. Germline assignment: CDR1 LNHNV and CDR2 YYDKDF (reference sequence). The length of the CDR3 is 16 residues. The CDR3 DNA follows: TGTGCCACCAGCAGGGACAGGGGCGAGGGCAACTATGGCTACACCTTC. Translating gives CATSRDRGEGNYGYTF.

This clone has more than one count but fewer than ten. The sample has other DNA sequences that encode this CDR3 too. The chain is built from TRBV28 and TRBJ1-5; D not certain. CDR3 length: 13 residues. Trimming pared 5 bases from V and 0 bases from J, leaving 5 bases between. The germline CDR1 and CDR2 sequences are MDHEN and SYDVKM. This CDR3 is CASSPGSNQPQHF. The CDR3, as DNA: TGTGCCAGCAGTCCCGGTAGCAATCAGCCCCAGCATTTT. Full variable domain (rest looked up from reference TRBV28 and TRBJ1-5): DVKVTQSSRYLVKRTGEKVFLECVQDMDHENMFWYRQDPGLGLRLIYFSYDVKMKEKGDIPEGYSVSREKKERFSLILESASTNQTSMYLCASSPGSNQPQHFGDGTRLSIL.

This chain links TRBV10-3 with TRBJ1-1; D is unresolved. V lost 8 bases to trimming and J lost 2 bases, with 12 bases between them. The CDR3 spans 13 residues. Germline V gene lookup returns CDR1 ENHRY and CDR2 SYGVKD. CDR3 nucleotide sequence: TGTGCCATCGCGGGAGAGGTTAACACTGAAGCTTTCTTT. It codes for CAIAGEVNTEAFF.

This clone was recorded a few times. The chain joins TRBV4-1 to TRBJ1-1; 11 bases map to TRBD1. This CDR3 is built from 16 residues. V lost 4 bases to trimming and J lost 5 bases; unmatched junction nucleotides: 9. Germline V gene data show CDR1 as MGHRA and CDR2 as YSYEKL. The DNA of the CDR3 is TGCGCCAGCAGCCCCCTCGGACAGGGGGCGAGGACTGAAGCTTTCTTT. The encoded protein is CASSPLGQGARTEAFF.

CDR3 bases: TGCGCCAGCAGCTTGGAACGGCCGGGACAGGGGGCGTCCGGGGAGCTGTTTTTT. It codes for CASSLERPGQGASGELFF. This sequence joins TRBV5-1 and TRBJ2-2, with 12 bases lining up with TRBD1. J was trimmed by 6 bases and V by 0 bases; bases with no gene match: 9. Germline V gene lookup returns CDR1 SGHRS and CDR2 YFSETQ. This CDR3 region has 18 residues.

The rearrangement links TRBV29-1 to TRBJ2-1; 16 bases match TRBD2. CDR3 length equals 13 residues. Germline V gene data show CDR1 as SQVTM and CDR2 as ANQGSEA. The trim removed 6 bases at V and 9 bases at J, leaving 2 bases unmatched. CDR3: CSVGTSGGGEQFF. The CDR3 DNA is TGCAGCGTAGGGACTAGCGGGGGGGGTGAGCAGTTCTTC.

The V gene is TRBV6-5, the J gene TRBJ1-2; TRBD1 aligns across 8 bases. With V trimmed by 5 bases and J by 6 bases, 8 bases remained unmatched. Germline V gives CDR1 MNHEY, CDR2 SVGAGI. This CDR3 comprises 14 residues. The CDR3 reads CASSLWQGANGYTF. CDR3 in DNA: TGTGCCAGCAGTCTCTGGCAGGGGGCAAATGGCTACACCTTC.

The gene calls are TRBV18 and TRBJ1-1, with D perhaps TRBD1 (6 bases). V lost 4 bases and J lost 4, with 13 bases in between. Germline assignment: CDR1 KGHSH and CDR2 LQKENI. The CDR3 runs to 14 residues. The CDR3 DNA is TGTGCCAGCTCACTAGACGTCAGGGGCACTGAAGCTTTCTTT. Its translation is CASSLDVRGTEAFF. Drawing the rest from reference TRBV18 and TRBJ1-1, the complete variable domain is NAGVMQNPRHLVRRRGQEARLRCSPMKGHSHVYWYRQLPEEGLKFMVYLQKENIIDESGMPKERFSAEFPKEGPSILRIQQVVRGDSAAYFCASSLDVRGTEAFFGQGTRLTVV.

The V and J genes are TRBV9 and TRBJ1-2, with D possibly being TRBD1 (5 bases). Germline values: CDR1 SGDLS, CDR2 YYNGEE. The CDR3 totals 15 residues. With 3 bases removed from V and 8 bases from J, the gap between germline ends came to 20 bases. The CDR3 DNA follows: TGTGCCAGCAGCGCCTACAGGAACGCCCTCACGGGCTACACCTTC. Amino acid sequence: CASSAYRNALTGYTF.

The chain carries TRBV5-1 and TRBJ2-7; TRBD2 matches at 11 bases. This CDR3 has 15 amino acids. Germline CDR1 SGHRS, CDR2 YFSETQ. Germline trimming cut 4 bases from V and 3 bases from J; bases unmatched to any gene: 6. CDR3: CASSPAGTSGYEQYF. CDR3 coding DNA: TGCGCCAGCAGCCCTGCCGGGACTAGCGGCTACGAGCAGTACTTC.

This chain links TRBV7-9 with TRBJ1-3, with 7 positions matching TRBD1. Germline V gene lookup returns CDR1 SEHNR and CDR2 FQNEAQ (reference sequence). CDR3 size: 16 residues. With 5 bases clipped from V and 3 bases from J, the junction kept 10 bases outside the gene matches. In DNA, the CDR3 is TGTGCCAGCAGCACAACTGACAGGGCTTATGGAAACACCATATATTTT. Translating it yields CASSTTDRAYGNTIYF.

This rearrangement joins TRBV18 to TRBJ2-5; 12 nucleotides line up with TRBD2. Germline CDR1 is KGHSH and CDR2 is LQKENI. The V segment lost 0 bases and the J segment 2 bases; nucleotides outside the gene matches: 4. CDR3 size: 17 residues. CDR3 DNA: TGTGCCAGCTCACCACCGGCAGGACTAGCGGGGCAAGAGACCCAGTACTTC. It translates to CASSPPAGLAGQETQYF. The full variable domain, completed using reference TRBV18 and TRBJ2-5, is NAGVMQNPRHLVRRRGQEARLRCSPMKGHSHVYWYRQLPEEGLKFMVYLQKENIIDESGMPKERFSAEFPKEGPSILRIQQVVRGDSAAYFCASSPPAGLAGQETQYFGPGTRLLVL.

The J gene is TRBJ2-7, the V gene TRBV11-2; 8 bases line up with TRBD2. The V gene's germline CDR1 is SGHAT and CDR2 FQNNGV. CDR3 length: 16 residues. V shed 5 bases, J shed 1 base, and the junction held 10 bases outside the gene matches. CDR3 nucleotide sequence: TGTGCCAGCAGCGATCCGGGGGGGGCCGGTTCCTACGAGCAGTACTTC. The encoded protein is CASSDPGGAGSYEQYF.

The CDR3 protein is CASRGGRVATGELFF. The CDR3 DNA is TGTGCCAGCAGAGGGGGACGGGTAGCCACCGGGGAGCTGTTTTTT. The chain has TRBV2 and TRBJ2-2; possible D gene TRBD1, 6 bases. In germline, CDR1 is SNHLY, CDR2 FYNNEI. The CDR3 is made up of 15 amino acids. Trimming removed 6 bases from V and 4 bases from J, with 15 bases in between. The entire variable domain, with the rest obtained from reference TRBV2 and TRBJ2-2, is as follows: EPEVTQTPSHQVTQMGQEVILRCVPISNHLYFYWYRQILGQKVEFLVSFYNNEISEKSEIFDDQFSVERPDGSNFTLKIRSTKLEDSAMYFCASRGGRVATGELFFGEGSRLTVL.

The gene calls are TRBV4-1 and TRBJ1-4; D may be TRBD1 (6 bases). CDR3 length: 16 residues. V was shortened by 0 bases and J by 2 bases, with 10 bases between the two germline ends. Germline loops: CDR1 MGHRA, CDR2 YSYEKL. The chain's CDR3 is CASSQDRGSTNEKLFF. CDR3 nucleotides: TGCGCCAGCAGCCAAGACAGGGGAAGCACTAATGAAAAACTGTTTTTT.

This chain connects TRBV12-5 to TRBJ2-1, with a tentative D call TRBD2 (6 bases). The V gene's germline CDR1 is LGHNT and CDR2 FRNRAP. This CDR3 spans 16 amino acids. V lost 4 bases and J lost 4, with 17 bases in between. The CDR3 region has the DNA TGTGCTAGTGGTTCCGGCGGGGCTTCGAGGTACAATGAGCAGTTCTTC. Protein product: CASGSGGASRYNEQFF.

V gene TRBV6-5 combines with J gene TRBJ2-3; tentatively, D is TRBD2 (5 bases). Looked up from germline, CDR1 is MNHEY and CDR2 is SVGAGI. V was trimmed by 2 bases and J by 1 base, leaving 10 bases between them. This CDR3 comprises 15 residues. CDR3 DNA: TGTGCCAGCAGTTACGCGGGTCCTGGCACAGATACGCAGTATTTT. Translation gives CASSYAGPGTDTQYF.

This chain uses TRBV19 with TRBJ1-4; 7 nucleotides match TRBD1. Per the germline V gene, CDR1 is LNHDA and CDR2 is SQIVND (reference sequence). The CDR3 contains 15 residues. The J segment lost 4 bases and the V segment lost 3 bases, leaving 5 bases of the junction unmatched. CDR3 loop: CASSILQGINEKLFF. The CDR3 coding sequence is TGTGCCAGTAGTATTCTACAGGGGATTAATGAAAAACTGTTTTTT. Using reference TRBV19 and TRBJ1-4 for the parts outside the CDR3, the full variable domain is DGGITQSPKYLFRKEGQNVTLSCEQNLNHDAMYWYRQDPGQGLRLIYYSQIVNDFQKGDIAEGYSVSREKKESFPLTVTSAQKNPTAFYLCASSILQGINEKLFFGSGTQLSVL.

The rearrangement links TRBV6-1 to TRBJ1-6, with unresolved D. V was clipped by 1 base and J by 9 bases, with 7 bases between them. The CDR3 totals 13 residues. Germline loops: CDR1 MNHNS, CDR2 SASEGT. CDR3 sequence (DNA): TGTGCCAGCAGTGAAGATATTCTTTCACCCCTCCACTTT. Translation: CASSEDILSPLHF.

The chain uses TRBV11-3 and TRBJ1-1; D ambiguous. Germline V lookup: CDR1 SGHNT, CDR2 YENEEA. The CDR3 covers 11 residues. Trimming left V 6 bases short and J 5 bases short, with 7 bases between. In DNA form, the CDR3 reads TGTGCCAGCAGTATCGGGACTGAAGCTTTCTTT. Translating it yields CASSIGTEAFF.

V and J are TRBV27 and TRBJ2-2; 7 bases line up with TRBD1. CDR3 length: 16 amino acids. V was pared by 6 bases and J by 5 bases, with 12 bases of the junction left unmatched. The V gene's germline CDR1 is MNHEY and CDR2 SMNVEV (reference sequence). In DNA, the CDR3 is TGTGCCAGCAGCCGGGACGGGACAGTCATTACCGGGGAGCTGTTTTTT. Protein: CASSRDGTVITGELFF.